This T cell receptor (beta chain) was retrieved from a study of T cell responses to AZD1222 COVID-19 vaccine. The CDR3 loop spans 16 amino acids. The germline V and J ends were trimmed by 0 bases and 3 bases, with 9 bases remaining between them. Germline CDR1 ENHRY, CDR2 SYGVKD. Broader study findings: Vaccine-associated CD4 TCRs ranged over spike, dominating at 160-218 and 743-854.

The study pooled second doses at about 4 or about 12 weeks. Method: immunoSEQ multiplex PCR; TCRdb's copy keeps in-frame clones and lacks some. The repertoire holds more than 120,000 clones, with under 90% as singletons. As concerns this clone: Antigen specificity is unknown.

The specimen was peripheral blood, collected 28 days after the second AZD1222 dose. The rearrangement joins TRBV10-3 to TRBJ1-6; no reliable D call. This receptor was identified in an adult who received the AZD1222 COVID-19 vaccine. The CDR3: CAISESAGSYNSPLHF. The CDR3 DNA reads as TGTGCCATCAGTGAGTCGGCTGGCAGCTATAATTCACCCCTCCACTTT.